This TCR beta chain emerged from a study of early T cells in non-severe SARS-CoV-2 infection. On the study more broadly: Sequencing of bulk RNA from unsorted whole blood was done, without chain pairing.

Unique molecular identifiers were added to individual cDNA molecules. TCRdb recomputed calls from the 5' RACE reads with MiXCR, one row per CDR3 protein. The data hold 55,000 to 75,000 distinct CDR3 sequences, with 8% to 10% observed a single time. Points from the study as a whole: Reliance on VDJdb matching favored anti-spike CD8 responses; private and CD4 specificities were missed.

This clonotype was observed a handful of times. Its antigen is unidentified. This CDR3 is 17 amino acids long. From germline, CDR1 is MDHEN and CDR2 SYDVKM. V was pared by 2 bases and J by 0 bases, with 4 bases of the junction left unmatched. The clonotype was recovered from an adult who was a healthcare worker with PCR-confirmed SARS-CoV-2 infection or an uninfected control (not recorded which). V is TRBV28 and J is TRBJ2-3; 11 bases agree with TRBD2. Sequencing used whole blood, obtained at baseline. CDR3 amino acids: CASSLSGLAGSTDTQYF. The CDR3 DNA follows: TGTGCCAGCAGTTTAAGCGGACTAGCGGGTAGCACAGATACGCAGTATTTT.